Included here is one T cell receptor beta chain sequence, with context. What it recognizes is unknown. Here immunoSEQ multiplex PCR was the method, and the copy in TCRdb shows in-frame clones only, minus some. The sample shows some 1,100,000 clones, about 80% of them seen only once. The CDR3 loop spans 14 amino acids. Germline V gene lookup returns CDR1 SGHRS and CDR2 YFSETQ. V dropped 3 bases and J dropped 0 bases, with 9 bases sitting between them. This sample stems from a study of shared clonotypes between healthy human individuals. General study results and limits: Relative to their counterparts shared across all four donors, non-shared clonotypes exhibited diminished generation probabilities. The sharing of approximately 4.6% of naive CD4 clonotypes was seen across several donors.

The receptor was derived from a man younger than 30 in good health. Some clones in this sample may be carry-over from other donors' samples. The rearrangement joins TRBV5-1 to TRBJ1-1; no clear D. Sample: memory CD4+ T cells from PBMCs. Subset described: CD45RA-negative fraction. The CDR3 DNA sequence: TGCGCCAGCAGCTCCGAACCTGTGAACACTGAAGCTTTCTTT. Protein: CASSSEPVNTEAFF.